This is a list of T cell receptor beta chains from one sample in a study of a mutant IDH1 vaccine in newly diagnosed glioma. These TCRs are of unknown antigen specificity. Clones were sequenced by immunoSEQ multiplex PCR, and TCRdb holds only the in-frame ones, with some missing. Of about 50,000 clones in the sample, 92% were seen once. The source was PBMCs, collected from a glioma patient whose treatment included an IDH1 peptide vaccine. Receptors originate from a man aged 50 to 60 with glioma. Each CDR3 is given with its conserved first and last residue. A D gene is named only where the DNA matches it firmly. Clone size is shown for a subset of rows, as once, few, many or a class of expanded clone.

V	D	size	J	DNA	CDR3
TRBV6-4	NA	NA	TRBJ1-1	TGTGCCAGCTCTCCAGGGGCTATGAACACTGAAGCTTTCTTT	CASSPGAMNTEAFF
TRBV28	NA	few	TRBJ2-7	TGTGCCAGCAGCCGCACGGGGGCAGGGGTTTCTCCCCTATACGAGCAGTACTTC	CASSRTGAGVSPLYEQYF
TRBV6-1	NA	NA	TRBJ2-7	TGTGCCAGCCAGGGAGGCTCCTACGAGCAGTACTTC	CASQGGSYEQYF
TRBV20-1	NA	few	TRBJ1-1	TGCAGTACCAACACTGAAGCTTTCTTT	CSTNTEAFF
TRBV27	NA	once	TRBJ2-3	TGTGCCAGCAGGCGGTTTTCGGGGCGCACAGATACGCAGTATTTT	CASRRFSGRTDTQYF
TRBV28	NA	NA	TRBJ2-7	TGTGCCAGCCGTCGCGGGGATAGCTCCTACGAGCAGTACTTC	CASRRGDSSYEQYF
TRBV13	NA	NA	TRBJ1-2	TGTGCCAGCAGAGTTATGTCCGACTATGGCTACACCTTC	CASRVMSDYGYTF
TRBV28	NA	NA	TRBJ2-5	TGTGCCAGCACGAGATTGAGGGAGACCCAGTACTTC	CASTRLRETQYF
TRBV7-2	TRBD1	NA	TRBJ2-5	TGTGCCAGCAGCTTAGCACGGCTACAGGGGAATCGAGAGACCCAGTACTTC	CASSLARLQGNRETQYF
TRBV27	NA	NA	TRBJ2-3	TGTGCCAGCAGTAACCGGGACTCAGAGGATGATACGCAGTATTTT	CASSNRDSEDDTQYF
TRBV5-1	NA	NA	TRBJ1-5	TGCGCCAGCAGCTTCGGAGAGAATCAGCCCCAGCATTTT	CASSFGENQPQHF
TRBV7-9	NA	few	TRBJ2-3	TGTGCCAGCAGCTCCCCACAGGACCGTCCCTTAGATACGCAGTATTTT	CASSSPQDRPLDTQYF
TRBV5-1	NA	NA	TRBJ1-2	TGCGCCAGCAGCTTGGATCCCCACAGTCTCGCTAACTATGGCTACACCTTC	CASSLDPHSLANYGYTF
TRBV7-3	NA	NA	TRBJ2-3	TGTGCCAGCAGCCCCTCACATACAGATACGCAGTATTTT	CASSPSHTDTQYF
TRBV19	NA	NA	TRBJ2-3	TGTGCCAGTAGTATAGGGGGAGATACGCAGTATTTT	CASSIGGDTQYF
TRBV27	NA	NA	TRBJ2-1	TGTGCCAGCAGTTTAGATCGGGGGAATGAGCAGTTCTTC	CASSLDRGNEQFF
TRBV28	TRBD1	once	TRBJ1-4	TGTGCCATTCCACAGGGGGCAGGGGGAAAACTGTTTTTT	CAIPQGAGGKLFF
TRBV11-2	NA	NA	TRBJ1-3	TGTGCCAGCAGCTTAGATGACTTAACGTTGGGAAACACCATATATTTT	CASSLDDLTLGNTIYF
TRBV9	TRBD1	NA	TRBJ2-7	TGTGCCAGCAGCGTAGCCGACGGGACAGGGATATACGAGCAGTACTTC	CASSVADGTGIYEQYF
TRBV7-8	NA	NA	TRBJ2-7	TGTGCCAGCAGCTCGACAGTCTCCTACGAGCAGTACTTC	CASSSTVSYEQYF